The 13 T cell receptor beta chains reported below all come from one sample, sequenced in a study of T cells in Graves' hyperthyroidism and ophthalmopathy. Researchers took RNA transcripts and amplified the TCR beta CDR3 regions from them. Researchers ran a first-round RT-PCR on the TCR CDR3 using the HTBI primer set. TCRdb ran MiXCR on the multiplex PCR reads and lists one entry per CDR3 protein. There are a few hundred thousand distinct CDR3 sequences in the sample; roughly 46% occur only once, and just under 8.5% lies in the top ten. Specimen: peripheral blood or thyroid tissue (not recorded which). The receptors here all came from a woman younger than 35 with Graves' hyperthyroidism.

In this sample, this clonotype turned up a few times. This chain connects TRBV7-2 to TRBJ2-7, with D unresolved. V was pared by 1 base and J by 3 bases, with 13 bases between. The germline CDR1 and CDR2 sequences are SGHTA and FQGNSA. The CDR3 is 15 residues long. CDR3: CASSLDLLSNYEQYF. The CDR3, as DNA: TGTGCCAGCAGCTTAGATCTACTGTCTAACTACGAGCAGTACTTC.

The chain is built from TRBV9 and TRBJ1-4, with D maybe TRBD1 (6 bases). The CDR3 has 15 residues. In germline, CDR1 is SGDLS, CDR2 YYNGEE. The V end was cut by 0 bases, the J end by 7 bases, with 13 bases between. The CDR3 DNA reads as TGTGCCAGCAGCGTAGACCGGGGAGGGGGTGAAAAACTGTTTTTT. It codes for CASSVDRGGGEKLFF. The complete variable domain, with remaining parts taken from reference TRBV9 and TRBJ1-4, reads DSGVTQTPKHLITATGQRVTLRCSPRSGDLSVYWYQQSLDQGLQFLIQYYNGEERAKGNILERFSAQQFPDLHSELNLSSLELGDSALYFCASSVDRGGGEKLFFGSGTQLSVL.

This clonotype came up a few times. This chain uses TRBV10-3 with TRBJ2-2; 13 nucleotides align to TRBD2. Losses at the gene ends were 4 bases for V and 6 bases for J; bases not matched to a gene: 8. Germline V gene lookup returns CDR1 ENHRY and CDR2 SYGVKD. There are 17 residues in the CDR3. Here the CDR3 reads CAISGLAGGRVAGELFF. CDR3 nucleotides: TGTGCCATCAGTGGACTAGCGGGAGGCCGAGTTGCCGGGGAGCTGTTTTTT.

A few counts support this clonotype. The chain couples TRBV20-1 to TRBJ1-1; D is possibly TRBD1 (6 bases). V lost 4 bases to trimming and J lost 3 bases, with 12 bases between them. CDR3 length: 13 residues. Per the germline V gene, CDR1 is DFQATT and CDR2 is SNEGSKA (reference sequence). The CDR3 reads CSATTEGDTEAFF. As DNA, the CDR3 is TGCAGTGCTACGACAGAGGGGGACACTGAAGCTTTCTTT.

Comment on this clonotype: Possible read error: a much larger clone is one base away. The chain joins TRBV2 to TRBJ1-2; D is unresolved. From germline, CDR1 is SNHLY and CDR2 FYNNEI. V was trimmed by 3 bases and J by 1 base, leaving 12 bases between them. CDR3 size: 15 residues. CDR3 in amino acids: CASSESAGNNYGYTF. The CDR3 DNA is TGTGCCAGCAGTGAGTCCGCAGGAAATAACTATGGCTACACCTTC.

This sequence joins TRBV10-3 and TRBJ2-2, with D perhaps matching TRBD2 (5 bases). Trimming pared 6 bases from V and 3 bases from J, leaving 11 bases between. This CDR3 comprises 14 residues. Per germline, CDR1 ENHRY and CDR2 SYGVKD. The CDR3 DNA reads TGTGCCATCAGGTGGACTGAAGACACCGGGGAGCTGTTTTTT. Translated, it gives CAIRWTEDTGELFF.

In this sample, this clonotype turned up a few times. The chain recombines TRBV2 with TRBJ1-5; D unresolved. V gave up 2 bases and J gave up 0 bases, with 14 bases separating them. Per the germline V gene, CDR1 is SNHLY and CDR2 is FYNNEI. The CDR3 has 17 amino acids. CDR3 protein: CASSERVGRYSNQPQHF. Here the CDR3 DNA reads TGTGCCAGCAGTGAAAGGGTTGGACGGTATAGCAATCAGCCCCAGCATTTT.

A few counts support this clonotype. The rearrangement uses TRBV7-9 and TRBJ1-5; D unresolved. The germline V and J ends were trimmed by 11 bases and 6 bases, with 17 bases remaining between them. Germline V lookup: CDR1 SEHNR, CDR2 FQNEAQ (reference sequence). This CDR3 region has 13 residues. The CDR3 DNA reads TGTGCCTGGAGTCCGAAGGGAGGTCAGCCCCAGCATTTT. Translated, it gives CAWSPKGGQPQHF.

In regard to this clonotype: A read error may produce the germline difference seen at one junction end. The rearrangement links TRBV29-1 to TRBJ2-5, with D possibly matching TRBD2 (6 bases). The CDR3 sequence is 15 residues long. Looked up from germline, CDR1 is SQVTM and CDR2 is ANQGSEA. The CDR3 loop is CSVGSGGNYQEAQYF. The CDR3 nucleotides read TGCAGCGTGGGGTCTGGCGGGAATTACCAAGAGGCCCAGTACTTC.

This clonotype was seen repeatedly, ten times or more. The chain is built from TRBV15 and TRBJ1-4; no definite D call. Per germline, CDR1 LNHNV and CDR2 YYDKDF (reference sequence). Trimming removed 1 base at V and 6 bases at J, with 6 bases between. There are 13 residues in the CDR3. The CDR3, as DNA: TGTGCCACCAGCAGAGTCCGGGATGAAAAACTGTTTTTT. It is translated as CATSRVRDEKLFF.

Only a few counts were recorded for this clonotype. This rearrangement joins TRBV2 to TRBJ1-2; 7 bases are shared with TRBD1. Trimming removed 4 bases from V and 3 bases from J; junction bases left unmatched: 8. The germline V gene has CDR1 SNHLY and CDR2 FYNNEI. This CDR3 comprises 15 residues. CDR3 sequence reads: CASSGLRDSDYGYTF. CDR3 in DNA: TGTGCCAGCAGTGGATTGAGGGACAGCGACTATGGCTACACCTTC.

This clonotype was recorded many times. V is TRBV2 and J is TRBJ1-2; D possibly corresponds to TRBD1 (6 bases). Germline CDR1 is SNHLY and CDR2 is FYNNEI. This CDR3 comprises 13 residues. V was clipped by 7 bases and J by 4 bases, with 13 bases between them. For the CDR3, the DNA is TGTGCCAGCAAGTTGCCAGGGGTCTATGGCTACACCTTC. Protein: CASKLPGVYGYTF. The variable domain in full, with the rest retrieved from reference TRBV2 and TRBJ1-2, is EPEVTQTPSHQVTQMGQEVILRCVPISNHLYFYWYRQILGQKVEFLVSFYNNEISEKSEIFDDQFSVERPDGSNFTLKIRSTKLEDSAMYFCASKLPGVYGYTFGSGTRLTVV.

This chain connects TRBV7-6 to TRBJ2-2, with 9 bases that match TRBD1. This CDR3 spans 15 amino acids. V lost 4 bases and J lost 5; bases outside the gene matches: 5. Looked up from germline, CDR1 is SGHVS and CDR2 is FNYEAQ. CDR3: CASSSRDRETGELFF. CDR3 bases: TGTGCCAGCAGCTCCCGGGACAGGGAGACCGGGGAGCTGTTTTTT.